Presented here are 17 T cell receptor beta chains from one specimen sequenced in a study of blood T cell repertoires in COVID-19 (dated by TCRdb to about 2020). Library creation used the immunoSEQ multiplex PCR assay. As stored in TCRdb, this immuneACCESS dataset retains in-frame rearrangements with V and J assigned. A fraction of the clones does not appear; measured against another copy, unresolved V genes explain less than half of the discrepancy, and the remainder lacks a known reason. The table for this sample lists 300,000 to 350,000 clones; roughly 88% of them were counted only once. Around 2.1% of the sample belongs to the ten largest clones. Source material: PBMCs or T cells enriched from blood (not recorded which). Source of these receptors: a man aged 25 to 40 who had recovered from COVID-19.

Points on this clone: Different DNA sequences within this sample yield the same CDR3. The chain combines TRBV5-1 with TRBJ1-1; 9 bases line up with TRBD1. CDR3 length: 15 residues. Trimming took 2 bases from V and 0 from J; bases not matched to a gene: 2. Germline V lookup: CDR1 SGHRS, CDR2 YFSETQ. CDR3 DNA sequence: TGCGCCAGCAGCTTAACAGGGGGCCTGAACACTGAAGCTTTCTTT. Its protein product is CASSLTGGLNTEAFF. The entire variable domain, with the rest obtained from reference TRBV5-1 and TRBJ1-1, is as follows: KAGVTQTPRYLIKTRGQQVTLSCSPISGHRSVSWYQQTPGQGLQFLFEYFSETQRNKGNFPGRFSGRQFSNSRSEMNVSTLELGDSALYLCASSLTGGLNTEAFFGQGTRLTVV.

The CDR3: CASSSKVLTGTVAYEQYF. CDR3 DNA: TGTGCCAGCAGCTCCAAGGTGCTTACCGGGACTGTAGCCTACGAGCAGTACTTC. This chain joins TRBV5-5 and TRBJ2-7; possible D gene TRBD2, 6 bases. CDR3 length equals 18 residues. CDR1 is SGHKS and CDR2 is YYEKEE in the germline V gene (reference sequence). V was pared by 3 bases and J by 2 bases, with 24 bases between.

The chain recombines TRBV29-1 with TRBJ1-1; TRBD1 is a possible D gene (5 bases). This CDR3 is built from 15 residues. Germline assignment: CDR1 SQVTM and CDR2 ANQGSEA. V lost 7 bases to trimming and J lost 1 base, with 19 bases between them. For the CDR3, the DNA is TGCAGCGCCGGGGGGTCGGTAGATTCGAACACTGAAGCTTTCTTT. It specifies CSAGGSVDSNTEAFF.

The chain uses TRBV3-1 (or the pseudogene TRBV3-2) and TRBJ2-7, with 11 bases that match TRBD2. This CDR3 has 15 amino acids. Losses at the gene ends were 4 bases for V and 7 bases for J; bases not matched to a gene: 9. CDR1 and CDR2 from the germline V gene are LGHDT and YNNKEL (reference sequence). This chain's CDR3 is CASSPTSGGSGEQYF. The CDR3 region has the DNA TGTGCCAGCAGCCCCACTAGCGGGGGCTCGGGGGAGCAGTACTTC.

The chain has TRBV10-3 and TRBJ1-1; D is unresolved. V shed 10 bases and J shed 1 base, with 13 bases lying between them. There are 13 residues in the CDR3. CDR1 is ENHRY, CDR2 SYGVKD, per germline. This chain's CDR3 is CATAVGANTEAFF. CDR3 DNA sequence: TGTGCCACCGCCGTGGGAGCGAACACTGAAGCTTTCTTT.

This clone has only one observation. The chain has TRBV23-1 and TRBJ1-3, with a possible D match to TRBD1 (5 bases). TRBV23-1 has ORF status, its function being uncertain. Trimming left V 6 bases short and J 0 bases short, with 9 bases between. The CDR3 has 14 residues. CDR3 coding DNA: TGCGCCAGCAGGACAGTTCTCTCTGGAAACACCATATATTTT. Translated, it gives CASRTVLSGNTIYF.

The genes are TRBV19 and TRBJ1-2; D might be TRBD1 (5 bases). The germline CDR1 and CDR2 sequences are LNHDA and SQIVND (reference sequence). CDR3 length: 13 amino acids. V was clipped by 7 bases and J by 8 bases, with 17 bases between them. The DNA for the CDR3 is TGTGCCAGTACCGAGGGGAGGACTCGGGGCTACACCTTC. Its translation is CASTEGRTRGYTF. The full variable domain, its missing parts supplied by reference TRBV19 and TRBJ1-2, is DGGITQSPKYLFRKEGQNVTLSCEQNLNHDAMYWYRQDPGQGLRLIYYSQIVNDFQKGDIAEGYSVSREKKESFPLTVTSAQKNPTAFYLCASTEGRTRGYTFGSGTRLTVV.

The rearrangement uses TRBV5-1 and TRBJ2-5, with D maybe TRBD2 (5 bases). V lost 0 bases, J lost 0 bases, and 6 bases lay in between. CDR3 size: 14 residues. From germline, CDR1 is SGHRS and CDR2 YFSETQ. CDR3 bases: TGCGCCAGCAGCTTGGGAGGGAACCAAGAGACCCAGTACTTC. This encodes CASSLGGNQETQYF. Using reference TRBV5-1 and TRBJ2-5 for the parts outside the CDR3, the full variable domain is KAGVTQTPRYLIKTRGQQVTLSCSPISGHRSVSWYQQTPGQGLQFLFEYFSETQRNKGNFPGRFSGRQFSNSRSEMNVSTLELGDSALYLCASSLGGNQETQYFGPGTRLLVL.

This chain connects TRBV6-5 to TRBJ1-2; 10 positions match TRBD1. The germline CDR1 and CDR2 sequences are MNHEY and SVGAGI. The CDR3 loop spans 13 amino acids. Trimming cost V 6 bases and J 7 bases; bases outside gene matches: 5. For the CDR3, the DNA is TGTGCCAGCAGCCGGACAGGGGGATTTGGCTACACCTTC. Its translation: CASSRTGGFGYTF.

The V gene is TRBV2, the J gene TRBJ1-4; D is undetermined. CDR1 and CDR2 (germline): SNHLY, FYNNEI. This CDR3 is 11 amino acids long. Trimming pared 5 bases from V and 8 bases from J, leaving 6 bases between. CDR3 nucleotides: TGTGCCAGCAGTAGAGGCGAAAAACTGTTTTTT. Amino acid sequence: CASSRGEKLFF.

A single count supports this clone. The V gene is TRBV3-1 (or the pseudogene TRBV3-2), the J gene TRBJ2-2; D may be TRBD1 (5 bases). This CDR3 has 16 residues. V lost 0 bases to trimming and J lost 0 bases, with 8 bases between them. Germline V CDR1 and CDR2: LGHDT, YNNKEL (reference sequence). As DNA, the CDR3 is TGTGCCAGCAGCCAAGATCAGGGATCGAACACCGGGGAGCTGTTTTTT. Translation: CASSQDQGSNTGELFF.

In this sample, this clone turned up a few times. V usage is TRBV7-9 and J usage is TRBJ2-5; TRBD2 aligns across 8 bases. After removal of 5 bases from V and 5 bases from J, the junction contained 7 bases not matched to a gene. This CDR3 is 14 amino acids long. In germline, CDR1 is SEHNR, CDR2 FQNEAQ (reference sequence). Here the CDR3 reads CASSPRGGRETQYF. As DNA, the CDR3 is TGTGCCAGCAGCCCCCGGGGGGGCAGGGAGACCCAGTACTTC.

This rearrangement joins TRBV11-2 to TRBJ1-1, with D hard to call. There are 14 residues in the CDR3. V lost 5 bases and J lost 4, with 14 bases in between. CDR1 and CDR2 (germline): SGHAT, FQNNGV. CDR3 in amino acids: CASSLIGGGTEAFF. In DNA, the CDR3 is TGTGCCAGCAGCCTCATCGGCGGTGGCACTGAAGCTTTCTTT.

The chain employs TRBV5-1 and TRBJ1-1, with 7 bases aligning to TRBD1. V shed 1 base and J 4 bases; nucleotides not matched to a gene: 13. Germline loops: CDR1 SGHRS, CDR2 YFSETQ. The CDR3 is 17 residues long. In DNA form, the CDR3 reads TGCGCCAGCAGCTTGAAGGGGGCGGGGTGGAGCGGCACTGAAGCTTTCTTT. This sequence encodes CASSLKGAGWSGTEAFF.

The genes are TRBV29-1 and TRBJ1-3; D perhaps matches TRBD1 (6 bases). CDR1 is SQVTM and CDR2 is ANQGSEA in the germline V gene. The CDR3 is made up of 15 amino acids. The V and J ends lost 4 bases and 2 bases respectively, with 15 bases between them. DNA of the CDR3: TGCAGCGTTGGAATGGGGGCAAACACTGGAAACACCATATATTTT. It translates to CSVGMGANTGNTIYF.

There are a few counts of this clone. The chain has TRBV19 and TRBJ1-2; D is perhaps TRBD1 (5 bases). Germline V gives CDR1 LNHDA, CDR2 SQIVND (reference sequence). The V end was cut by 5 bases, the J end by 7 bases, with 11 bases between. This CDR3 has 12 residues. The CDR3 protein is CASSSGGVGYTF. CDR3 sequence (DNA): TGTGCCAGTAGTTCCGGGGGGGTTGGCTACACCTTC.

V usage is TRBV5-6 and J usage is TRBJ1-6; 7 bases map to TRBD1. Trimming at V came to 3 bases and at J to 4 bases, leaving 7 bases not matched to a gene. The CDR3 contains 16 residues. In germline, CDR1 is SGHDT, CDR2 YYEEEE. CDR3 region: CASSYAGTAYNSPLHF. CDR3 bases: TGTGCCAGCAGCTACGCCGGGACAGCGTATAATTCACCCCTCCACTTT.